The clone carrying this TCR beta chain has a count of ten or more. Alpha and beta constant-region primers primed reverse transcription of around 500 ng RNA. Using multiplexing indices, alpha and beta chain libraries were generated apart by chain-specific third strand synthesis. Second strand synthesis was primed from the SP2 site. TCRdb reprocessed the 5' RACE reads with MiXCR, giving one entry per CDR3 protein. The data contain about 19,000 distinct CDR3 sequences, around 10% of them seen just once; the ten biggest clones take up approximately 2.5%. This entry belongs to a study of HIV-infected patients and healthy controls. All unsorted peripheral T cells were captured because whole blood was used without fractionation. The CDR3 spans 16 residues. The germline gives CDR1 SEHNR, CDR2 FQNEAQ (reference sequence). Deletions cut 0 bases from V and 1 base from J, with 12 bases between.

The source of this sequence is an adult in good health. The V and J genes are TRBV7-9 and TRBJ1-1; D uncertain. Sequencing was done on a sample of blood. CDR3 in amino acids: CASSLAPARRNTEAFF. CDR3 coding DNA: TGTGCCAGCAGCTTAGCGCCGGCCCGAAGGAACACTGAAGCTTTCTTT.